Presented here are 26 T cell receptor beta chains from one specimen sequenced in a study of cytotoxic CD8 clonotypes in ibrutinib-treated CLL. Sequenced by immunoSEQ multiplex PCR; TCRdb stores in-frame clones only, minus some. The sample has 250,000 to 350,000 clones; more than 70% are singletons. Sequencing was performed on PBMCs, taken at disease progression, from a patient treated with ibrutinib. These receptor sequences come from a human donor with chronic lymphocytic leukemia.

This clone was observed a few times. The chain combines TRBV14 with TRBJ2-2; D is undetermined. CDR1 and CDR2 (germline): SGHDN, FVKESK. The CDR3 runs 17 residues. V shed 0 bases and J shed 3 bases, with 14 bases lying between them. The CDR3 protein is CASSQDPAPSYTGELFF. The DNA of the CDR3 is TGTGCCAGCAGCCAAGATCCAGCCCCGTCCTACACCGGGGAGCTGTTTTTT.

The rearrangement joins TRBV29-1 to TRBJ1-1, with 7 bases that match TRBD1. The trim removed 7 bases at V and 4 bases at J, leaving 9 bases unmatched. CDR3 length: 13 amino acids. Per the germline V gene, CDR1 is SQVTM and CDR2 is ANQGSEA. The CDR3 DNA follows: TGCAGCGCTGAGCGAGGGGGCGGCACTGAAGCTTTCTTT. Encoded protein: CSAERGGGTEAFF.

For the CDR3, the DNA is TGTGCCAGTAGTATCCAACTAGCGGGAGGGATCGGGGAGCTGTTTTTT. Amino acid sequence: CASSIQLAGGIGELFF. The rearrangement joins TRBV19 to TRBJ2-2; TRBD2 agrees at 13 bases. J gave up 7 bases and V 3 bases, and 5 bases lay outside the gene matches. CDR3 length: 16 residues. The germline V gene encodes CDR1 LNHDA and CDR2 SQIVND (reference sequence).

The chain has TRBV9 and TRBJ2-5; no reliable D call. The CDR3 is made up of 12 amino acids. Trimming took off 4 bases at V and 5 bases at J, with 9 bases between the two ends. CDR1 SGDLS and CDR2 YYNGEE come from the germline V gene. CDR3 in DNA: TGTGCCAGCAGCTACCAAGCGGAGACCCAGTACTTC. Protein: CASSYQAETQYF.

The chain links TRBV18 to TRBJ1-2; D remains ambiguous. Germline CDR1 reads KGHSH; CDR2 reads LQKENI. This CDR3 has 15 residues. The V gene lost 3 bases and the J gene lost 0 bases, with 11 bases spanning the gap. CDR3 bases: TGTGCCAGCTCACCTCCGGCAGGCTCTAACTATGGCTACACCTTC. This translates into CASSPPAGSNYGYTF. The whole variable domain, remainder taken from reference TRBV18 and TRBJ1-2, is NAGVMQNPRHLVRRRGQEARLRCSPMKGHSHVYWYRQLPEEGLKFMVYLQKENIIDESGMPKERFSAEFPKEGPSILRIQQVVRGDSAAYFCASSPPAGSNYGYTFGSGTRLTVV.

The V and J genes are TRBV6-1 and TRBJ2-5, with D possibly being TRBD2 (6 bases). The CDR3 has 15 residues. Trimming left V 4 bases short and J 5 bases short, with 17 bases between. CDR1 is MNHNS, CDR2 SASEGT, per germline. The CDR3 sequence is CASSVRDQGWETQYF. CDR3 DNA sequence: TGTGCCAGCAGTGTGCGGGACCAGGGTTGGGAGACCCAGTACTTC.

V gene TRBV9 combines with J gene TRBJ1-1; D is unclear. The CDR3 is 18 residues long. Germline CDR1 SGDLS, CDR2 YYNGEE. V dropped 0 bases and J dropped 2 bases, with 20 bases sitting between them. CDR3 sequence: CASSVGPEVHRSNTEAFF. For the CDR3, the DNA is TGTGCCAGCAGCGTAGGCCCCGAGGTCCATCGGTCCAACACTGAAGCTTTCTTT.

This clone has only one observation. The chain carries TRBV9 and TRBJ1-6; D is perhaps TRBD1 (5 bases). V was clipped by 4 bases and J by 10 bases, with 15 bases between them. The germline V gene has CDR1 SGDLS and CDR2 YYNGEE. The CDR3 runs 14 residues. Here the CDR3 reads CASSPGTPFSPLHF. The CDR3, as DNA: TGTGCCAGCAGCCCCGGGACCCCGTTCTCACCCCTCCACTTT.

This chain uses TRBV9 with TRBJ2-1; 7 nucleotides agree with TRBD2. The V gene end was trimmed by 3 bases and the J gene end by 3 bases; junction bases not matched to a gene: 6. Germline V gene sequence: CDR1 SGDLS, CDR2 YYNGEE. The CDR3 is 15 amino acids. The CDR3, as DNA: TGTGCCAGCAGCGGACTAGCCAGCCTCTACAATGAGCAGTTCTTC. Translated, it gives CASSGLASLYNEQFF. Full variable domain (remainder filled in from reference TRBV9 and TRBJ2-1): DSGVTQTPKHLITATGQRVTLRCSPRSGDLSVYWYQQSLDQGLQFLIQYYNGEERAKGNILERFSAQQFPDLHSELNLSSLELGDSALYFCASSGLASLYNEQFFGPGTRLTVL.

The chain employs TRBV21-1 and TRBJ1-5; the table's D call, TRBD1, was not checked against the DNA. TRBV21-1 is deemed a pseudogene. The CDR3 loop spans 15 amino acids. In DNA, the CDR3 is TGTGCCAGCAGGCGCGGTCAGGACAGGCGTCAGCCCCAGCATTTT. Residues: CASRRGQDRRQPQHF.

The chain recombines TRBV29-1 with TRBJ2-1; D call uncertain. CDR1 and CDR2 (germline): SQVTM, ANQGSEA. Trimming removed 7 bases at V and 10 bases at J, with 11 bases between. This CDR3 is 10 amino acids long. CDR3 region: CSASVKEQFF. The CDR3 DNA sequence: TGCAGCGCCAGTGTAAAAGAGCAGTTCTTC.

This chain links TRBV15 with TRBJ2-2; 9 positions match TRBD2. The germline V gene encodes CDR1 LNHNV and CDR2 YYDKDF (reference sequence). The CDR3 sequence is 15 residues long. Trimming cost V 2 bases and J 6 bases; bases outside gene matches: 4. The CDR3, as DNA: TGTGCCACCAGCAGATCGACTAGCGGTGCCGGGGAGCTGTTTTTT. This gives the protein CATSRSTSGAGELFF.

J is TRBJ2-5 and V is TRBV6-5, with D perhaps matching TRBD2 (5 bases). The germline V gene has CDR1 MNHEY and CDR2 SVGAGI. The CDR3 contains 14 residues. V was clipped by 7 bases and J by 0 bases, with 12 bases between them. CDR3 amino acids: CASNTFGNQETQYF. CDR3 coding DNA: TGTGCCAGCAACACCTTCGGGAACCAAGAGACCCAGTACTTC.

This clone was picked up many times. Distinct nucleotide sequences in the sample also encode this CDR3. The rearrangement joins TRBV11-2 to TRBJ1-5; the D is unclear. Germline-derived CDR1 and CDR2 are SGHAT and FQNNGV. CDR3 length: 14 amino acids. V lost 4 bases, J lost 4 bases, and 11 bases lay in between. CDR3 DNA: TGTGCCAGCAGCTCGGACGGAGCAAATCAGCCCCAGCATTTT. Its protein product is CASSSDGANQPQHF.

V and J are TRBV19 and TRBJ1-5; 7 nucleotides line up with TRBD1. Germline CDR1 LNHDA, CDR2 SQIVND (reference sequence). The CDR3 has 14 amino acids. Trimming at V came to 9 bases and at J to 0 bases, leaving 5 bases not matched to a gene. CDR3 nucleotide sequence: TGTGCCAGCTCGGGACAGTATAGCAATCAGCCCCAGCATTTT. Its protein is CASSGQYSNQPQHF.

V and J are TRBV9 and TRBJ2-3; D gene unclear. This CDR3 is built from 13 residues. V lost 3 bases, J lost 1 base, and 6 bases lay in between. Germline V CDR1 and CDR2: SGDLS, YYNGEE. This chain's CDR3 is CASSARRTDTQYF. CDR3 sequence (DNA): TGTGCCAGCAGCGCCAGACGCACAGATACGCAGTATTTT.

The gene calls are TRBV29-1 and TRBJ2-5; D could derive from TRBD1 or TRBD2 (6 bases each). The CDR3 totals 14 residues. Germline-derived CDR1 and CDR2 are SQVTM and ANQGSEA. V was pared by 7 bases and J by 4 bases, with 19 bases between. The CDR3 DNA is TGCAGCGCCGATGGCGGGACATTCCTAGAGACCCAGTACTTC. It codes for CSADGGTFLETQYF.

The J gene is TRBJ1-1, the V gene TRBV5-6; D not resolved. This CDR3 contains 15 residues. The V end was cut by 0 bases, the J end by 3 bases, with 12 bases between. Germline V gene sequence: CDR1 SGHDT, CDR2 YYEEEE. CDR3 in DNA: TGTGCCAGCAGCTTGGTGGGGATCAGAGACACTGAAGCTTTCTTT. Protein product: CASSLVGIRDTEAFF. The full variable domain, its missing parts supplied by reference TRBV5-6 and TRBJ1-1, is DAGVTQSPTHLIKTRGQQVTLRCSPKSGHDTVSWYQQALGQGPQFIFQYYEEEERQRGNFPDRFSGHQFPNYSSELNVNALLLGDSALYLCASSLVGIRDTEAFFGQGTRLTVV.

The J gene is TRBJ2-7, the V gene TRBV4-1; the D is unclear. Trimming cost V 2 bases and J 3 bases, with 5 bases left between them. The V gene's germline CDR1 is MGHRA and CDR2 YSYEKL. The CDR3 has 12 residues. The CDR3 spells CASSQFGYEQYF. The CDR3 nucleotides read TGCGCCAGCAGCCAATTTGGCTACGAGCAGTACTTC.

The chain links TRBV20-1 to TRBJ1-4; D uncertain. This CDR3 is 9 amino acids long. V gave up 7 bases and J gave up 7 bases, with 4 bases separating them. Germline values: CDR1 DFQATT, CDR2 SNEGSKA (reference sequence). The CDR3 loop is CSGREKLFF. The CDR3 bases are TGCAGTGGCCGTGAAAAACTGTTTTTT.

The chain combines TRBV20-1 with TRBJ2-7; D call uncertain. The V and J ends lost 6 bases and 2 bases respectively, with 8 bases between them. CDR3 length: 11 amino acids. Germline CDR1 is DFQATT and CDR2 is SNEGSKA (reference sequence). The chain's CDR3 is CSAQPPYEQYF. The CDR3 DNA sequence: TGCAGTGCACAGCCGCCCTACGAGCAGTACTTC.

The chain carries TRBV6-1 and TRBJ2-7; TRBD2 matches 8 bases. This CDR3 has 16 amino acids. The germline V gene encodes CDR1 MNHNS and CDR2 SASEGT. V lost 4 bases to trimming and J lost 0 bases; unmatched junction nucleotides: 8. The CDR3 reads CASSAVAGKSSYEQYF. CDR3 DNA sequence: TGTGCCAGCAGTGCGGTAGCGGGGAAAAGCTCCTACGAGCAGTACTTC.

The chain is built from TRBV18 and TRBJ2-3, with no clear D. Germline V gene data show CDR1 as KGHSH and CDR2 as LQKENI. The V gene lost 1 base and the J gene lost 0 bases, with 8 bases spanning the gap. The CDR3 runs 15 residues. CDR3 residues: CASSPRVRSTDTQYF. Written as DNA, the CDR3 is TGTGCCAGCTCACCACGGGTCAGAAGCACAGATACGCAGTATTTT. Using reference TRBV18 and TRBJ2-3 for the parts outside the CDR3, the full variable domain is NAGVMQNPRHLVRRRGQEARLRCSPMKGHSHVYWYRQLPEEGLKFMVYLQKENIIDESGMPKERFSAEFPKEGPSILRIQQVVRGDSAAYFCASSPRVRSTDTQYFGPGTRLTVL.

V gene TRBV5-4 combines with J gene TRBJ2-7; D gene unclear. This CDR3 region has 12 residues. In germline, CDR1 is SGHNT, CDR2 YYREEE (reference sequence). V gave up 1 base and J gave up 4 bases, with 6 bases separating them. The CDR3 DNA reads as TGTGCCAGCAGCTTGAGAGTTTACGAGCAGTACTTC. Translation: CASSLRVYEQYF.

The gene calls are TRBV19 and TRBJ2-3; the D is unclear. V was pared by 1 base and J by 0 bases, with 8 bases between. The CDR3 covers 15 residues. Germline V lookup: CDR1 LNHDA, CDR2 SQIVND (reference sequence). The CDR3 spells CASSIVALSTDTQYF. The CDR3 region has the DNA TGTGCCAGTAGTATAGTGGCACTTAGCACAGATACGCAGTATTTT.

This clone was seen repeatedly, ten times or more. CDR3 residues: CASSWDGPSGNYNEQFF. DNA for the CDR3: TGTGCCAGCAGCTGGGATGGTCCTAGCGGGAATTACAATGAGCAGTTCTTC. The V and J genes are TRBV5-4 and TRBJ2-1; TRBD2 agrees at 9 bases. The CDR3 length is 17 residues. With 3 bases clipped from V and 4 bases from J, the junction kept 11 bases outside the gene matches. CDR1 SGHNT and CDR2 YYREEE come from the germline V gene (reference sequence).